The sequence of this T cell receptor (beta chain) was determined in a study of cytomegalovirus exposure and HLA in healthy donors. The length of the CDR3 is 14 residues. V gave up 4 bases and J gave up 4 bases, with 12 bases separating them. Germline assignment: CDR1 SGHKS and CDR2 YYEKEE (reference sequence). This clone appeared a few times. The PCR had 60 Vbeta and 13 Jbeta primers. Profiled with immunoSEQ multiplex PCR; TCRdb holds only in-frame clones, not every one. The sample consists of about 160,000 clones, 71% of them appearing once. The sequence was collected from a young woman in good health and CMV-seronegative. V is TRBV5-5 and J is TRBJ1-3; D is unresolved. Sequenced material: PBMCs. CDR3 amino acids: CASSLDRPGNTIYF. CDR3 sequence (DNA): TGTGCCAGCAGCCTAGATCGACCCGGAAACACCATATATTTT.